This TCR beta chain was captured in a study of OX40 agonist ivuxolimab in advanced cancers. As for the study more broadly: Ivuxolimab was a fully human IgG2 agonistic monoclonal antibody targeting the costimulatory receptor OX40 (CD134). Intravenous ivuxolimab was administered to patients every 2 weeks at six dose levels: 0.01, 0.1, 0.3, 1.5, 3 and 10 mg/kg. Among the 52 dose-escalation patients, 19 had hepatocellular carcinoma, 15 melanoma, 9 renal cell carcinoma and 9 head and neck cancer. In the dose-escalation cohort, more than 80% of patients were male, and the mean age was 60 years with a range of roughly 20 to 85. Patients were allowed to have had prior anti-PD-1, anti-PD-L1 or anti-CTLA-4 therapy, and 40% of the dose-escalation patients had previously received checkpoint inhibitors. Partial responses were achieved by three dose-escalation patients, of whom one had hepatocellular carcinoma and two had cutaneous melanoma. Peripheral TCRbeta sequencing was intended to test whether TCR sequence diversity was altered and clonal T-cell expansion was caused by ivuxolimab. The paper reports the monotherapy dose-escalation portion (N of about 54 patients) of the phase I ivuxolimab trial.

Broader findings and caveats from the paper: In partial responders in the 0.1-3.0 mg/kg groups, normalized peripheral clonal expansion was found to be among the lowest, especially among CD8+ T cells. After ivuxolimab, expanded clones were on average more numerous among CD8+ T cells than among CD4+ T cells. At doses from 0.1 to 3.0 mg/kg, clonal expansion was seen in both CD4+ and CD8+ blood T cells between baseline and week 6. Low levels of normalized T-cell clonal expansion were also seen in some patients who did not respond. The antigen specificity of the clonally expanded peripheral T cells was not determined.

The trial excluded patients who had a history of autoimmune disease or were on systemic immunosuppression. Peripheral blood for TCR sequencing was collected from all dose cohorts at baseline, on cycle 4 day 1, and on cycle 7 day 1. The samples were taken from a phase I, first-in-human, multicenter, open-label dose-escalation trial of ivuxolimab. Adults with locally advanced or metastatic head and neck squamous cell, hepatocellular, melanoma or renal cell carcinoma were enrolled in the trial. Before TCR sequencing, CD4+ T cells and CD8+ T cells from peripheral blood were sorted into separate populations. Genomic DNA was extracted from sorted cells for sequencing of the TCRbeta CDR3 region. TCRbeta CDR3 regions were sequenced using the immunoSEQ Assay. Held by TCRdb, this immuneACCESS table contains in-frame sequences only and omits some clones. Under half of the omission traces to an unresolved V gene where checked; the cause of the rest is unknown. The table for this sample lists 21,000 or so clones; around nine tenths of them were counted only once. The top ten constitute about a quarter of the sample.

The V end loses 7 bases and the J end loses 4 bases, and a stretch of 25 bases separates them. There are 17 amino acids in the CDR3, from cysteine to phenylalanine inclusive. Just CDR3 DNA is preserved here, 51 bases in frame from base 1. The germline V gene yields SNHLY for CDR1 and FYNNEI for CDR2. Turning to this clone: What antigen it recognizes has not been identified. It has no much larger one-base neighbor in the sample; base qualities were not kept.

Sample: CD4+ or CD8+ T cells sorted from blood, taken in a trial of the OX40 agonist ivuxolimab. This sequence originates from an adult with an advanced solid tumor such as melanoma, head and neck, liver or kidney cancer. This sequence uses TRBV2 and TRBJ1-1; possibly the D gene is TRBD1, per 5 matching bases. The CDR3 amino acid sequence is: CASTYAGGWASSTEAFF. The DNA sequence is TGTGCCAGCACCTATGCTGGGGGTTGGGCTAGTAGCACTGAAGCTTTCTTT.